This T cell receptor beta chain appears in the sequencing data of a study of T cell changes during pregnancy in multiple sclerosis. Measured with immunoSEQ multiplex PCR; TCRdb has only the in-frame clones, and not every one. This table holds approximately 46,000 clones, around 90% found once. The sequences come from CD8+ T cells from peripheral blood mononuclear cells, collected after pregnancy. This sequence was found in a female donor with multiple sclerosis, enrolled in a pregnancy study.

The CDR3 bases are TGTGCCAGCAGGGCCGGGAGCGGCTCCTACAATGAGCAGTTCTTC. It encodes CASRAGSGSYNEQFF. The chain employs TRBV6-5 and TRBJ2-1; a possible D gene is TRBD2 (6 bases). The V end lost 6 bases, the J end lost 0 bases, and 12 bases lay between the germline ends. The CDR3 totals 15 residues. The germline V gene has CDR1 MNHEY and CDR2 SVGAGI.